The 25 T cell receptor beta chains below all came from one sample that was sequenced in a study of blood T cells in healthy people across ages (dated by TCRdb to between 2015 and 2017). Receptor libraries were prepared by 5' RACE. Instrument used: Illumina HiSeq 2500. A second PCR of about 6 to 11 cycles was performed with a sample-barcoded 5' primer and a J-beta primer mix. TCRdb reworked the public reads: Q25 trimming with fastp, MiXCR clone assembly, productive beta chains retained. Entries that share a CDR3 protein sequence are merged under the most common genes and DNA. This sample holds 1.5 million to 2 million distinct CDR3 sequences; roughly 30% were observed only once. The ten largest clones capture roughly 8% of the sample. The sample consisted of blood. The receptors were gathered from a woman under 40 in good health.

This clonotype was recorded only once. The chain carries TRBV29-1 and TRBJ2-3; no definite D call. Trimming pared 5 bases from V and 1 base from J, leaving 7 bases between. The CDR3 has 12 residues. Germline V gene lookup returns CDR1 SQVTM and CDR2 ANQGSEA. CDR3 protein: CSVLLRTDTQYF. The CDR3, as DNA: TGCAGCGTTCTTCTCCGCACAGATACGCAGTATTTT.

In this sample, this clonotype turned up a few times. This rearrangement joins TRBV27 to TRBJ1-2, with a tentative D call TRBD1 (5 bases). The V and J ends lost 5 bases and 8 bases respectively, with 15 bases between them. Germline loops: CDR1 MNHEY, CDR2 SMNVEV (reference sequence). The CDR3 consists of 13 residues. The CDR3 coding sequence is TGTGCCAGCAGTAATCTAGGGGTCGGGGGCTACACCTTC. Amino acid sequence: CASSNLGVGGYTF.

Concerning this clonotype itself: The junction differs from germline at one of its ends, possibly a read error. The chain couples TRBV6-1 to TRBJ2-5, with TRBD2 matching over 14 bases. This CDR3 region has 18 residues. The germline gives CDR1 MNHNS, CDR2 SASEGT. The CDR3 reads CASRRTSGGPRTQETRYF. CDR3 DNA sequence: TGTGCCAGCAGACGGACTAGCGGGGGGCCTAGAACCCAAGAGACCCGGTACTTC.

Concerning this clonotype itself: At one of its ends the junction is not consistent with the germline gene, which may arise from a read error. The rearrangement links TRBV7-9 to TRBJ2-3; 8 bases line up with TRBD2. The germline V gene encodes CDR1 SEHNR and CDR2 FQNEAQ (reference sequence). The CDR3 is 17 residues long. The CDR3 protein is CASSFRAGGRFADTQYF. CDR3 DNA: TGTGCTAGCAGCTTCCGGGCGGGGGGCCGGTTTGCAGATACGCAGTATTTT.

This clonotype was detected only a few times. The CDR3 loop reads CASSLSSARGNYGYTF. The DNA for the CDR3 is TGTGCCAGCAGTTTATCTTCCGCCAGGGGGAACTATGGCTACACCTTC. The chain recombines TRBV27 with TRBJ1-2, with 7 bases that match TRBD1. Germline V CDR1 and CDR2: MNHEY, SMNVEV (reference sequence). V gave up 0 bases and J gave up 2 bases; unmatched junction bases: 6. CDR3 length: 16 residues.

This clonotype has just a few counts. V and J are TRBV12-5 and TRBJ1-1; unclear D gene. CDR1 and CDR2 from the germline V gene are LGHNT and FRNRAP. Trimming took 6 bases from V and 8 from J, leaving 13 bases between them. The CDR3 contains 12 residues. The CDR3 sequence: CASGMTASEAFF. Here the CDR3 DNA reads TGTGCTAGTGGAATGACCGCGAGCGAAGCTTTCTTT.

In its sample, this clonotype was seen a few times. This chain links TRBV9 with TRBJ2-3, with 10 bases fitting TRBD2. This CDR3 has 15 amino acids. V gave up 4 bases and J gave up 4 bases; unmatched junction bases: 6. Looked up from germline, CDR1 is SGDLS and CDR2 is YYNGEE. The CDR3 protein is CASSRPGLASDTQYF. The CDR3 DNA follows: TGTGCCAGCAGCCGGCCGGGACTAGCGTCAGATACGCAGTATTTT.

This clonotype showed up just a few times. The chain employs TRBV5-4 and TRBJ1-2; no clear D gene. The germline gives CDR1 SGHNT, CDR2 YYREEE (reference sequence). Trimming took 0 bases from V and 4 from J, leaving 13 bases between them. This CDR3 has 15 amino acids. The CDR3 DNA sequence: TGTGCCAGCAGCTTGGACAGACCGAAAGGCTATGGCTACACCTTC. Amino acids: CASSLDRPKGYGYTF.

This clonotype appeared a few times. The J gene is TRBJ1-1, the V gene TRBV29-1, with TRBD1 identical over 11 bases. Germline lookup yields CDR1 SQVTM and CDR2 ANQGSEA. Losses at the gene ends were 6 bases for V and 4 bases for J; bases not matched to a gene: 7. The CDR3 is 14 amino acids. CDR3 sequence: CSVLRGTGGTEAFF. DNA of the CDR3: TGCAGCGTACTCAGAGGGACAGGGGGCACTGAAGCTTTCTTT.

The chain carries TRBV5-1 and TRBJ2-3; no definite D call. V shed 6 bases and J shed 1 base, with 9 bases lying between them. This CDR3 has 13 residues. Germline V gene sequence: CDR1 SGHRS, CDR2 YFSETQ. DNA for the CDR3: TGCGCCAGCAACGCGTTGGGCACAGATACGCAGTATTTT. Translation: CASNALGTDTQYF.

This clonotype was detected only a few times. Written as DNA, the CDR3 is TGTGCTAGTAGACAAGGGACCTACAATGAGCAGTACTTC. This translates into CASRQGTYNEQYF. The V call is TRBV12-5, the J call TRBJ2-5; D assignment may be TRBD1 or TRBD2 (5 bases each). CDR1 is LGHNT, CDR2 FRNRAP, per germline. The CDR3 is made up of 13 amino acids. Trimming shortened V by 8 bases and J by 11 bases, and 21 bases separated the two germline ends. The entire variable domain, with the rest obtained from reference TRBV12-5 and TRBJ2-5, is as follows: DARVTQTPRHKVTEMGQEVTMRCQPILGHNTVFWYRQTMMQGLELLAYFRNRAPLDDSGMPKDRFSAEMPDATLATLKIQPSEPRDSAVYFCASRQGTYNEQYFGPGTRLLVL.

The CDR3 nucleotides read TGCGCCACCCACGAGGGACAGGGGGCTTCACCCCTCCACTTT. It yields the protein CATHEGQGASPLHF. The chain joins TRBV5-1 to TRBJ1-6; TRBD1 matches at 12 bases. Germline trimming cut 9 bases from V and 9 bases from J; bases unmatched to any gene: 7. The CDR3 is 14 residues long. Germline values: CDR1 SGHRS, CDR2 YFSETQ.

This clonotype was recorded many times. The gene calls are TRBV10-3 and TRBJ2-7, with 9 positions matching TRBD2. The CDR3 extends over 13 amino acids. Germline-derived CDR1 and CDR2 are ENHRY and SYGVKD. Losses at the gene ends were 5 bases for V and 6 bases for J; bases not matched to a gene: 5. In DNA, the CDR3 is TGTGCCATCAGTACCGGGACTAGCAGCGAGCAGTACTTC. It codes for CAISTGTSSEQYF.

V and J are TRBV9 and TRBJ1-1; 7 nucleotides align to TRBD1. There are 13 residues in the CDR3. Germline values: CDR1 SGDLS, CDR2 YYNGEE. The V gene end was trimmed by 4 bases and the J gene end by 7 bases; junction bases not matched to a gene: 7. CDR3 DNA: TGTGCCAGCAGCCCACAGGGGAGACATGAAGCTTTCTTT. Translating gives CASSPQGRHEAFF. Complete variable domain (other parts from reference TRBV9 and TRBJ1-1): DSGVTQTPKHLITATGQRVTLRCSPRSGDLSVYWYQQSLDQGLQFLIQYYNGEERAKGNILERFSAQQFPDLHSELNLSSLELGDSALYFCASSPQGRHEAFFGQGTRLTVV.

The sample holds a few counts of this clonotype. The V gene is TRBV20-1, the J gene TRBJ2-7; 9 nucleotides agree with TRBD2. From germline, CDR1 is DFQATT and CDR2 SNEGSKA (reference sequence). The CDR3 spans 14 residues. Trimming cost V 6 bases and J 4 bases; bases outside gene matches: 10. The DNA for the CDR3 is TGCAGTGCGTTCCGGCGGGAGGGCCAATACGAGCAGTACTTC. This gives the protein CSAFRREGQYEQYF.

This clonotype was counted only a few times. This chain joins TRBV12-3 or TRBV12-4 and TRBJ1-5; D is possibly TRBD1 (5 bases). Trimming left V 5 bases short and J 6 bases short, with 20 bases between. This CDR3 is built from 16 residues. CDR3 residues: CASSTQTGRGTQPQHF. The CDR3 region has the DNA TGTGCCAGCAGTACCCAAACAGGTAGGGGTACTCAGCCCCAGCATTTT.

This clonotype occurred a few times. CDR3 in amino acids: CASSLNAVMDTQYF. The CDR3 coding sequence is TGTGCCAGCAGTTTGAACGCGGTCATGGATACGCAGTATTTT. This chain uses TRBV27 with TRBJ2-3, with D unresolved. V lost 3 bases to trimming and J lost 6 bases, with 13 bases between them. There are 14 residues in the CDR3. Germline assignment: CDR1 MNHEY and CDR2 SMNVEV (reference sequence).

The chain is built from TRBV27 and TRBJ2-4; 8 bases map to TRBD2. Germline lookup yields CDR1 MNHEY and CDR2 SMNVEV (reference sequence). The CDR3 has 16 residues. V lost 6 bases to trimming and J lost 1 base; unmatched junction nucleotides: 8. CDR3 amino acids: CASSTGGRYAKNIQYF. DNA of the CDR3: TGTGCCAGCAGCACGGGGGGGCGTTATGCCAAAAACATTCAGTACTTC.

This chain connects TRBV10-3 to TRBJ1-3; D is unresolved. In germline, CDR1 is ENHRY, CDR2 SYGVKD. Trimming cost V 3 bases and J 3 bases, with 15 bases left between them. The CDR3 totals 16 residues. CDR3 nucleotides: TGTGCCATCAGTGACCGGCAGGTCCGGGATGGAAACACCATATATTTT. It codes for CAISDRQVRDGNTIYF.

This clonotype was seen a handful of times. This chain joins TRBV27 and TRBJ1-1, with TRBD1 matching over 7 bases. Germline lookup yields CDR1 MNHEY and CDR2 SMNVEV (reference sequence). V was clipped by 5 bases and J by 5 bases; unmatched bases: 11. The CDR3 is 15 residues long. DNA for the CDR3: TGTGCCAGCAGTCCCCAGGGGGAAATCGGGACTGAAGCTTTCTTT. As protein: CASSPQGEIGTEAFF.

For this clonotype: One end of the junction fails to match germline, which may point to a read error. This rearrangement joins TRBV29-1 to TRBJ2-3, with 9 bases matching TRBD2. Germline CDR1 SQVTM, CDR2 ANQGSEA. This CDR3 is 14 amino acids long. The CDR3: CGVQEREVKDTQYF. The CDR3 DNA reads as TGCGGCGTTCAAGAGCGGGAGGTGAAAGATACGCAGTATTTT.

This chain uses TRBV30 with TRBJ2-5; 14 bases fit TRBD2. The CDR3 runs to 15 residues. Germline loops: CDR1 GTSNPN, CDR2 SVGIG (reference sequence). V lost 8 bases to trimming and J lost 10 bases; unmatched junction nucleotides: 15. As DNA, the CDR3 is TGTGCCCACCGACTAGCGGGAGGGCGCGGTGGAGGCCAGTACTTC. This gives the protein CAHRLAGGRGGGQYF.

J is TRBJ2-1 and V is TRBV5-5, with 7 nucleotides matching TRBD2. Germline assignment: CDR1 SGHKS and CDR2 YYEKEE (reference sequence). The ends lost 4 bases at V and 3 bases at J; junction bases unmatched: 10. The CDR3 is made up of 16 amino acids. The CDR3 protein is CASSPRRVAGYNEQFF. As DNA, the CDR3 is TGTGCCAGCAGCCCCCGAAGGGTAGCGGGCTACAATGAGCAGTTCTTC.

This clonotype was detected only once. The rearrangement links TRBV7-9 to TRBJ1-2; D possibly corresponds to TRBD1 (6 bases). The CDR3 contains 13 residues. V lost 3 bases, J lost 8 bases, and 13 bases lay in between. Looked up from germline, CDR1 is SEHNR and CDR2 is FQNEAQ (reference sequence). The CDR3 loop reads CASSLSGVEGYTF. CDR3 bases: TGTGCCAGCAGCTTGTCAGGGGTTGAAGGCTACACCTTC.

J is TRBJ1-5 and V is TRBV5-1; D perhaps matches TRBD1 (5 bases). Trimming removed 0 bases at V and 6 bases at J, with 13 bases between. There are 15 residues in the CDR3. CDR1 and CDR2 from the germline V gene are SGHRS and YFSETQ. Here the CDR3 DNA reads TGCGCCAGCAGCTTGGAGGCGGGGGGGTCTCAGCCCCAGCATTTT. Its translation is CASSLEAGGSQPQHF.